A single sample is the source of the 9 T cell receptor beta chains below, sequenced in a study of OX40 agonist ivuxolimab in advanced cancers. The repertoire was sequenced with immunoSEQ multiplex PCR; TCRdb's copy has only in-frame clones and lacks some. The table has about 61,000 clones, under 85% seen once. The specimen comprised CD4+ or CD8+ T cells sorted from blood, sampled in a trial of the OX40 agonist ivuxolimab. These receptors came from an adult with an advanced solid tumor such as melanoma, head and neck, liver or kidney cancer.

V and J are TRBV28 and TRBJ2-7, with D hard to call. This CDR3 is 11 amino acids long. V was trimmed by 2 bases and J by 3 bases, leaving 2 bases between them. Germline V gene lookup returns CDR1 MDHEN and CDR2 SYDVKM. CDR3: CASSLVYEQYF. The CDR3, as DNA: TGTGCCAGCAGTTTAGTCTACGAGCAGTACTTC.

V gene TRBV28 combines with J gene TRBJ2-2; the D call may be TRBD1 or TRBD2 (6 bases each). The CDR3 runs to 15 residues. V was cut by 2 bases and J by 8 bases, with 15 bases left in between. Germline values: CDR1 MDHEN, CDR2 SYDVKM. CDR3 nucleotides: TGTGCCAGCAGTTTACCGTCCGGAGGGGGTGGGGAGCTGTTTTTT. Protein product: CASSLPSGGGGELFF.

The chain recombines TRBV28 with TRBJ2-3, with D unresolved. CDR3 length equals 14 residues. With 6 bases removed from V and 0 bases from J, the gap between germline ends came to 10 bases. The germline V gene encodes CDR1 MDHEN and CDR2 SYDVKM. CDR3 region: CASSAAPSTDTQYF. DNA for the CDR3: TGTGCCAGCAGCGCGGCCCCTAGCACAGATACGCAGTATTTT.

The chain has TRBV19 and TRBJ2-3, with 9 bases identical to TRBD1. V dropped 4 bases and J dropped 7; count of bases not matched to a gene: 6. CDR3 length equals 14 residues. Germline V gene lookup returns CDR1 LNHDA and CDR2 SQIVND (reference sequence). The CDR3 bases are TGTGCCAGTAGTACGGACAGGGGTCGAAATACGCAGTATTTT. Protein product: CASSTDRGRNTQYF.

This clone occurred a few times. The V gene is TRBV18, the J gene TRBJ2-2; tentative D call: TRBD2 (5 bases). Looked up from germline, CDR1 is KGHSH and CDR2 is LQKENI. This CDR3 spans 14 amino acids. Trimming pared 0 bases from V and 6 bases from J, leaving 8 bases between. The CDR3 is CASSPPGGPGELFF. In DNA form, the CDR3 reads TGTGCCAGCTCACCACCGGGCGGGCCCGGGGAGCTGTTTTTT.

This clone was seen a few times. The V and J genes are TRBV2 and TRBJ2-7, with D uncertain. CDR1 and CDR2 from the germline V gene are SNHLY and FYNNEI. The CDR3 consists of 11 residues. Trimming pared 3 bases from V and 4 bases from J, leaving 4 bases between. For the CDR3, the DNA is TGTGCCAGCAGTGAGTTATACGAGCAGTACTTC. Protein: CASSELYEQYF.

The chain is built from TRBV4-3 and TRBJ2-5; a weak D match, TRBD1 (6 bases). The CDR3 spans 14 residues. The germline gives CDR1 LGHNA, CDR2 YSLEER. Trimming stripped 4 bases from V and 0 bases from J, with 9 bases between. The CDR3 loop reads CASSLGGHQETQYF. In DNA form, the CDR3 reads TGCGCCAGCAGCCTTGGGGGCCACCAAGAGACCCAGTACTTC.

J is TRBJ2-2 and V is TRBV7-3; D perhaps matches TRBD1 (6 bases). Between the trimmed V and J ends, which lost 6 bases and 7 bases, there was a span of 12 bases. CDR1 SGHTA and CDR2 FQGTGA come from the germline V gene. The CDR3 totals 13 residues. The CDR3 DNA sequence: TGTGCCAGCAGACAGGGTGGAAACGGGGAGCTGTTTTTT. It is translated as CASRQGGNGELFF. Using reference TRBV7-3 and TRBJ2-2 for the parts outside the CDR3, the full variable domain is GAGVSQTPSNKVTEKGKYVELRCDPISGHTALYWYRQSLGQGPEFLIYFQGTGAADDSGLPNDRFFAVRPEGSVSTLKIQRTERGDSAVYLCASRQGGNGELFFGEGSRLTVL.

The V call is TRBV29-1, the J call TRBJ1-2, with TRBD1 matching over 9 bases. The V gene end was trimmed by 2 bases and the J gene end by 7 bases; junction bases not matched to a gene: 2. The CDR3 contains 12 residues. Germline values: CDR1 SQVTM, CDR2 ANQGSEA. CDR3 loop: CSVETGGLGYTF. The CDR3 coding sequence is TGCAGCGTTGAAACAGGGGGCCTTGGCTACACCTTC.